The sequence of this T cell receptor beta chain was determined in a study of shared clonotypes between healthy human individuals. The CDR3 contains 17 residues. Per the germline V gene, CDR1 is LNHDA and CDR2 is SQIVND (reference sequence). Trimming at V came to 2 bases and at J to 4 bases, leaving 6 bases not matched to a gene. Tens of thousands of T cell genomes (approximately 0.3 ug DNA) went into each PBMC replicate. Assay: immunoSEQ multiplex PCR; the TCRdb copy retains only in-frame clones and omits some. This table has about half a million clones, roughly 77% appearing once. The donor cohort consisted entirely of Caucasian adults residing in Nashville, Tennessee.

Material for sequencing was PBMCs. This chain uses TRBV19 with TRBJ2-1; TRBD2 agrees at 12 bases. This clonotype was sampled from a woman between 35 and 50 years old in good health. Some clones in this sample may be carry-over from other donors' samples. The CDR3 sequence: CASSIRTSGTAYNEQFF. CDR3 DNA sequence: TGTGCCAGTAGTATACGGACTAGCGGGACCGCATACAATGAGCAGTTCTTC.